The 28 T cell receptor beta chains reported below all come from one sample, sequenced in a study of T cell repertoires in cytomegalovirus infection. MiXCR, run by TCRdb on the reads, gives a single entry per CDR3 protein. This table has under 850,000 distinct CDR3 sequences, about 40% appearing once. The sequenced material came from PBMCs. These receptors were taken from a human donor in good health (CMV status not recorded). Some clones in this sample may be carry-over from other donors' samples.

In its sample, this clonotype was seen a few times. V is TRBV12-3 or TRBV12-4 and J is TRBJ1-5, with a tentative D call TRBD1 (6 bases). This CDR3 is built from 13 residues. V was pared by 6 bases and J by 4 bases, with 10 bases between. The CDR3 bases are TGTGCCAGCAGGGGACACGGGAATCAGCCCCAGCATTTT. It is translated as CASRGHGNQPQHF.

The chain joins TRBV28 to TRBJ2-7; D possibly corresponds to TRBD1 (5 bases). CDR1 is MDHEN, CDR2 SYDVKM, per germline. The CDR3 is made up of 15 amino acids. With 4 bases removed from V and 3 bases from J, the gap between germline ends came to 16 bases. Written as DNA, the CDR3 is TGTGCCAGCAGTTCCCCCACAGGTGGGATCTACGAGCAGTACTTC. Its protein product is CASSSPTGGIYEQYF. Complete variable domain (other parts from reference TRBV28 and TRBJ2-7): DVKVTQSSRYLVKRTGEKVFLECVQDMDHENMFWYRQDPGLGLRLIYFSYDVKMKEKGDIPEGYSVSREKKERFSLILESASTNQTSMYLCASSSPTGGIYEQYFGPGTRLTVT.

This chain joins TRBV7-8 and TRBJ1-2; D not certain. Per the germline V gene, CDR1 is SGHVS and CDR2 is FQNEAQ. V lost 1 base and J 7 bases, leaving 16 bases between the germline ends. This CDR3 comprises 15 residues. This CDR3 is CASSLGRLWFGGYTF. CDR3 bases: TGTGCCAGCAGCTTAGGGCGGCTGTGGTTCGGTGGCTACACCTTC.

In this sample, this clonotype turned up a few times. CDR3 bases: TGTGCCAGTAGTATAGGTCGGCCGCAGGGGGCGTGGGTCAATGAGCAGTTCTTC. Its translation: CASSIGRPQGAWVNEQFF. The chain joins TRBV19 to TRBJ2-1; 8 bases fit TRBD1. Looked up from germline, CDR1 is LNHDA and CDR2 is SQIVND (reference sequence). The V segment lost 1 base and the J segment 6 bases; nucleotides outside the gene matches: 14. The CDR3 is 18 amino acids.

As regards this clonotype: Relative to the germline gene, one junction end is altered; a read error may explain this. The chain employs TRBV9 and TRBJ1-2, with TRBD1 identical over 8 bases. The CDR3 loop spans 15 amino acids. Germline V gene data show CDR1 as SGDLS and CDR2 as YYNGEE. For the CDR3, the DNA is TGTGACAGCAGGGCGACTATGGACAGGGTAGGCGGCTACACCTTC. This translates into CDSRATMDRVGGYTF.

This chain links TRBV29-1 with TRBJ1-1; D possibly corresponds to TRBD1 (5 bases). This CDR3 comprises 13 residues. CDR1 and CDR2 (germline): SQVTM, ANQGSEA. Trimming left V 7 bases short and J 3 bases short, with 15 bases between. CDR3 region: CSALGVGDTEAFF. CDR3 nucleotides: TGCAGCGCTCTAGGGGTCGGGGACACTGAAGCTTTCTTT.

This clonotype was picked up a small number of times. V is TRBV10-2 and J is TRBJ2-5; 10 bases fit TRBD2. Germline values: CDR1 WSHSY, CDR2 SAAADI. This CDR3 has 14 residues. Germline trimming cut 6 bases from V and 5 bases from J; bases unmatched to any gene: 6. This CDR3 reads CASRGLAGVETQYF. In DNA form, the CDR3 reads TGCGCCAGCAGGGGGCTAGCGGGAGTGGAGACCCAGTACTTC.

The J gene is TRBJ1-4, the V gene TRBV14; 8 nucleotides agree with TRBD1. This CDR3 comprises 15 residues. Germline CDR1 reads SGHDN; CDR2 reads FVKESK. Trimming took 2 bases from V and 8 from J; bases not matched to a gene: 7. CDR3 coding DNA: TGTGCCAGCAGCCAACCCGGGACAGGATGGGAAAAACTGTTTTTT. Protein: CASSQPGTGWEKLFF.

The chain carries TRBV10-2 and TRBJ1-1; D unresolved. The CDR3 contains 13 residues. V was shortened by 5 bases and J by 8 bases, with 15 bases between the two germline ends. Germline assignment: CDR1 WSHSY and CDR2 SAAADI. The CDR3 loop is CASSPLSPGEAFF. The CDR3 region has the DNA TGCGCCAGCAGTCCCCTATCCCCTGGGGAAGCTTTCTTT.

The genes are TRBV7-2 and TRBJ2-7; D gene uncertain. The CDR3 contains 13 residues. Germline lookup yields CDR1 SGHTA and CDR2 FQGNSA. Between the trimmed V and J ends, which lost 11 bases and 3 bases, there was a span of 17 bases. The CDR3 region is CASGVGLFYEQYF. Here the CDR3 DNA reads TGTGCCTCTGGGGTGGGCCTATTCTACGAGCAGTACTTC.

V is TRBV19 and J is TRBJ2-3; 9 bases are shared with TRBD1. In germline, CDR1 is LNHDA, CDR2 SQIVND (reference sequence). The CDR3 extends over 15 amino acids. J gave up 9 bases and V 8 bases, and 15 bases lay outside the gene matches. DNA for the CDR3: TGTGCCAGTGAAGGACCCCATGATGGACAGGGGACGCAGTATTTT. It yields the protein CASEGPHDGQGTQYF.

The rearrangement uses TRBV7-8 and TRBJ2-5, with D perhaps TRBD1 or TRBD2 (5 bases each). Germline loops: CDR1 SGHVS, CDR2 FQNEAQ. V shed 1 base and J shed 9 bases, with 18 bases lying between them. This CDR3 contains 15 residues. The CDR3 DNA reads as TGTGCCAGCAGCTTAGGACTATCGGACAACGTGGCCCAGTACTTC. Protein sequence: CASSLGLSDNVAQYF.

The CDR3 spells CASSNSQGVGTEAFF. CDR3 DNA: TGTGCCAGCAGCAACTCTCAGGGGGTTGGCACTGAAGCTTTCTTT. V gene TRBV28 combines with J gene TRBJ1-1, with TRBD1 identical over 7 bases. The CDR3 length is 15 residues. Per the germline V gene, CDR1 is MDHEN and CDR2 is SYDVKM. Trimming cost V 6 bases and J 4 bases; bases outside gene matches: 11.

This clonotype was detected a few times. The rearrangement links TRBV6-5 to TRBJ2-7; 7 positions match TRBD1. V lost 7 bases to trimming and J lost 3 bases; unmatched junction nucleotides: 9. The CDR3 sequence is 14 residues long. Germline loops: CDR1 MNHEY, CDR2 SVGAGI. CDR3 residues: CASTPKTGHYEQYF. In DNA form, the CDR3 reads TGTGCCAGCACGCCCAAGACAGGGCACTACGAGCAGTACTTC.

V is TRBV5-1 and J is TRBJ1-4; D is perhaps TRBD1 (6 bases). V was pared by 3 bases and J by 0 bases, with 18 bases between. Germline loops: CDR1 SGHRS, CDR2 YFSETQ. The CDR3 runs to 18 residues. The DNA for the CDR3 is TGCGCCAGCAGCTGGGGGACACTCGGACGGACAACTAATGAAAAACTGTTTTTT. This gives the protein CASSWGTLGRTTNEKLFF.

CDR3 sequence: CASSVWGEISGETQYF. The CDR3 nucleotides read TGTGCCAGCAGCGTATGGGGCGAAATATCGGGAGAGACCCAGTACTTC. The chain employs TRBV7-2 and TRBJ2-5; D is perhaps TRBD1 (5 bases). Deletions cut 5 bases from V and 4 bases from J, with 20 bases between. CDR3 size: 16 residues. Germline V gives CDR1 SGHTA, CDR2 FQGNSA.

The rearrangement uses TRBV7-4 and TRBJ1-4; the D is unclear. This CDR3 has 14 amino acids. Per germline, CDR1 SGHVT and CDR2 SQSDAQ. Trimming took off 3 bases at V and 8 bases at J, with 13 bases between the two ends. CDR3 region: CASSFVGNEEKLFF. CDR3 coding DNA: TGTGCCAGCAGCTTCGTCGGGAATGAAGAAAAACTGTTTTTT.

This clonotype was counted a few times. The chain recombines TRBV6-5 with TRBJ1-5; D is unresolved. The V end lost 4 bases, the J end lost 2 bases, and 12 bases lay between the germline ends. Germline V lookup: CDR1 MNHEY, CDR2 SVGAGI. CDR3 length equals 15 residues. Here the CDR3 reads CASSSRFRGNQPQHF. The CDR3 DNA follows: TGTGCCAGCAGTTCCAGATTTCGGGGCAATCAGCCCCAGCATTTT.

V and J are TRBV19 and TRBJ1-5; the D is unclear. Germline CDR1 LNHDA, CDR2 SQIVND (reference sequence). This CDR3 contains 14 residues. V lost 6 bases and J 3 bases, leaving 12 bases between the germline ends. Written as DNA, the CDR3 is TGTGCCAGTAGCCTAGTGGACCTCAATCAGCCCCAGCATTTT. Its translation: CASSLVDLNQPQHF.

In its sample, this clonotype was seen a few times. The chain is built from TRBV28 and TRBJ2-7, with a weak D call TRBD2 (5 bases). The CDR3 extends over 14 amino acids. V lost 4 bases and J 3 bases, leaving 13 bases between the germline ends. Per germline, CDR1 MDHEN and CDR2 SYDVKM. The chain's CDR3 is CASSSSGLIYEQYF. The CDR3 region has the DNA TGTGCCAGCAGTTCCTCCGGACTGATCTACGAGCAGTACTTC.

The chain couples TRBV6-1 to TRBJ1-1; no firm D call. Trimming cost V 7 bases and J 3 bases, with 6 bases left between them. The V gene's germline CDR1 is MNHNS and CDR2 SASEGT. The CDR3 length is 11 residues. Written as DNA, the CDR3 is TGTGCCAGCATCGGGGACACTGAAGCTTTCTTT. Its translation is CASIGDTEAFF.

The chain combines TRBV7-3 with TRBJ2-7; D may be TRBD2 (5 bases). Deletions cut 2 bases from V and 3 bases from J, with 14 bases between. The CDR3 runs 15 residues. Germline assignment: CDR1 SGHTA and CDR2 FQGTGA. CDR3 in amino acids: CASSLLPGVVYEQYF. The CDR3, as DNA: TGTGCCAGCAGCTTATTACCCGGGGTGGTCTACGAGCAGTACTTC. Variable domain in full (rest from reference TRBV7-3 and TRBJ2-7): GAGVSQTPSNKVTEKGKYVELRCDPISGHTALYWYRQSLGQGPEFLIYFQGTGAADDSGLPNDRFFAVRPEGSVSTLKIQRTERGDSAVYLCASSLLPGVVYEQYFGPGTRLTVT.

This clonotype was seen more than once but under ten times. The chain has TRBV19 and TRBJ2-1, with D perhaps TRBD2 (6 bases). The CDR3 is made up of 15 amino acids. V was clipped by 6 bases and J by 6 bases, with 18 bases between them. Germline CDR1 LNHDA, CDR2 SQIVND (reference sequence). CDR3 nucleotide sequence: TGTGCCAGTAGCCTAGGGGCGGTCGGGGGCAATGAGCAGTTCTTC. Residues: CASSLGAVGGNEQFF.

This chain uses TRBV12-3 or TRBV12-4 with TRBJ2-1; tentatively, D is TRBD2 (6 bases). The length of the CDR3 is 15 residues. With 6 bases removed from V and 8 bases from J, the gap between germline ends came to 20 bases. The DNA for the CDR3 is TGTGCCAGCAGCTCGGGACTCAGAGGGGCCTATGAGCAGTTCTTC. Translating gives CASSSGLRGAYEQFF.

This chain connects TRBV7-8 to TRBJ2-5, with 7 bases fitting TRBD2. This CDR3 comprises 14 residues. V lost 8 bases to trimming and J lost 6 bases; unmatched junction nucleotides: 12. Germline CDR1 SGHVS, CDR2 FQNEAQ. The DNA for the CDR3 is TGTGCCAGCTCCGGGGAGGGGACTCGGCAGACCCAGTACTTC. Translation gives CASSGEGTRQTQYF.

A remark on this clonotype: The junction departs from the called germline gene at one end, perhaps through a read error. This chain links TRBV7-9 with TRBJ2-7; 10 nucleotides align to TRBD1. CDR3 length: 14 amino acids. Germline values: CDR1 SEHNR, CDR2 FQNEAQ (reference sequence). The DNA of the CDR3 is TGTGCCAGCAGCTTAGGGACAGGGGGGTACGAGCGGTACTTC. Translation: CASSLGTGGYERYF.

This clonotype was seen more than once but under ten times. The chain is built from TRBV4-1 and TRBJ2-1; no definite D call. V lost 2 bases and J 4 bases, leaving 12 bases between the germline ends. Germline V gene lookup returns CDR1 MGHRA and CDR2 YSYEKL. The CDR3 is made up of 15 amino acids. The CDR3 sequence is CASSQSVSRYNEQFF. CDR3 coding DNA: TGCGCCAGCAGCCAATCCGTATCCCGGTACAATGAGCAGTTCTTC.

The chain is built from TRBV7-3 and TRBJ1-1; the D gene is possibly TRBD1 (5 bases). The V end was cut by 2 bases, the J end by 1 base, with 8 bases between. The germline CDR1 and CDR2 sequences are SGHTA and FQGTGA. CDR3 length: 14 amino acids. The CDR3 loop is CASSLPQENTEAFF. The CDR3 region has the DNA TGTGCCAGCAGCTTACCACAGGAGAACACTGAAGCTTTCTTT.